One sample yielded the 20 T cell receptor beta chains listed below, sequenced in a study of T cell repertoires in cytomegalovirus infection. MiXCR, run by TCRdb on the reads, gives a single entry per CDR3 protein. Of more than 250,000 distinct CDR3 sequences listed, roughly 13% were seen once; the top ten hold 7.5% to 10%. Sequences were obtained from PBMCs. All receptors derive from a human donor in good health (CMV status not recorded). Some clones in this sample may be carry-over from other donors' samples.

This clonotype was seen ten or more times. The chain has TRBV19 and TRBJ1-1; no clear D. The germline V and J ends were trimmed by 3 bases and 1 base, with 6 bases remaining between them. The CDR3 consists of 13 residues. Germline CDR1 reads LNHDA; CDR2 reads SQIVND (reference sequence). The CDR3 nucleotides are TGTGCCAGTAGTATGCAGGAGAACACTGAAGCTTTCTTT. This gives the protein CASSMQENTEAFF.

This clonotype was recorded many times. The rearrangement uses TRBV28 and TRBJ2-2; TRBD1 agrees at 10 bases. The CDR3 is made up of 18 amino acids. V was clipped by 4 bases and J by 4 bases; unmatched bases: 12. Per germline, CDR1 MDHEN and CDR2 SYDVKM. CDR3 coding DNA: TGTGCCAGCAGTTCTCGCAGAGACAGGGGGCCGGGCACCGGGGAGCTGTTTTTT. This codes for CASSSRRDRGPGTGELFF.

The V and J genes are TRBV29-1 and TRBJ2-7; no clear D gene. This CDR3 spans 13 amino acids. Germline loops: CDR1 SQVTM, CDR2 ANQGSEA. The ends were cut back, 0 bases at V and 1 base at J, with 7 bases in the middle. CDR3 sequence (DNA): TGCAGCGTTGAAGATAGCCAATCCTACGAGCAGTACTTC. This sequence encodes CSVEDSQSYEQYF.

This clonotype was seen only a few times. This sequence joins TRBV20-1 and TRBJ2-7; possibly TRBD2 for D (6 bases). The CDR3 spans 14 residues. Germline-derived CDR1 and CDR2 are DFQATT and SNEGSKA (reference sequence). V lost 3 bases and J lost 4, with 16 bases in between. CDR3 DNA sequence: TGCAGTGCTAGCATCCGGCGGGAAGGGTACGAGCAGTACTTC. This translates into CSASIRREGYEQYF.

This clonotype was found a few times. V gene TRBV6-2 or TRBV6-3 combines with J gene TRBJ2-7; 9 nucleotides agree with TRBD2. CDR3 size: 14 residues. Germline assignment: CDR1 MNHEY and CDR2 SVGEGT. V was pared by 6 bases and J by 0 bases, with 3 bases of the junction left unmatched. The CDR3, as DNA: TGTGCCAGCAGGAAGACTAGCGGCTCCTACGAGCAGTACTTC. It encodes CASRKTSGSYEQYF.

This clonotype was counted ten times or more. The chain recombines TRBV7-9 with TRBJ2-1; weak D call: TRBD1 (5 bases). The germline V gene encodes CDR1 SEHNR and CDR2 FQNEAQ (reference sequence). CDR3 length equals 16 residues. V shed 0 bases and J shed 5 bases, with 14 bases lying between them. The CDR3, as DNA: TGTGCCAGCAGCTTAGCGCCCCAGGGTACGAACAATGAGCAGTTCTTC. It specifies CASSLAPQGTNNEQFF.

This clonotype was counted at least ten times. The chain combines TRBV7-2 with TRBJ2-3; D might be TRBD1 (5 bases). Deletions cut 5 bases from V and 0 bases from J, with 24 bases between. CDR3 length: 19 amino acids. Germline loops: CDR1 SGHTA, CDR2 FQGNSA. Written as DNA, the CDR3 is TGTGCCAGCAGCCGCCTGGGCCTGGGGCAGCGCACTAGCACAGATACGCAGTATTTT. This translates into CASSRLGLGQRTSTDTQYF.

J is TRBJ2-3 and V is TRBV20-1, with no clear D. The CDR3 is made up of 14 amino acids. With 3 bases removed from V and 0 bases from J, the gap between germline ends came to 10 bases. CDR1 DFQATT and CDR2 SNEGSKA come from the germline V gene (reference sequence). CDR3 region: CSARKGHSTDTQYF. The CDR3 DNA reads as TGCAGTGCTAGGAAAGGGCATAGCACAGATACGCAGTATTTT.

V usage is TRBV4-2 and J usage is TRBJ2-1, with 8 nucleotides matching TRBD2. This CDR3 has 18 amino acids. Germline V CDR1 and CDR2: LGHNA, YNFKEQ. The trim removed 1 base at V and 4 bases at J, leaving 12 bases unmatched. The CDR3 DNA follows: TGTGCCAGCAGCCAAGCCCCTTCGGAGCGGGGGCTTTACAATGAGCAGTTCTTC. Amino acid sequence: CASSQAPSERGLYNEQFF.

Many counts were recorded for this clonotype. As DNA, the CDR3 is TGTGCCAGCAGCGCCAGGACAGTGCCCGGCTACACCTTC. Residues: CASSARTVPGYTF. The chain combines TRBV7-2 with TRBJ1-2; a possible D gene is TRBD1 (6 bases). This CDR3 is 13 amino acids long. Trimming took off 5 bases at V and 8 bases at J, with 15 bases between the two ends. Looked up from germline, CDR1 is SGHTA and CDR2 is FQGNSA.

The J gene is TRBJ1-1, the V gene TRBV6-6; TRBD1 aligns across 7 bases. This CDR3 is 14 amino acids long. Germline V gene sequence: CDR1 MNHNY, CDR2 SVGAGI (reference sequence). The junction had 7 bases not matched to a gene; V was cut back by 6 bases and J by 3 bases. Here the CDR3 reads CASRIDREDTEAFF. The CDR3 DNA follows: TGTGCCAGCAGGATTGACAGGGAAGACACTGAAGCTTTCTTT.

This clonotype has ten or more counts. The CDR3 bases are TGTGCCAGCAGCTTAACAGCGGGAGGGTACCAAGAGACCCAGTACTTC. Translating it yields CASSLTAGGYQETQYF. The chain employs TRBV7-2 and TRBJ2-5; 10 bases map to TRBD2. J was trimmed by 0 bases and V by 2 bases; bases with no gene match: 3. Looked up from germline, CDR1 is SGHTA and CDR2 is FQGNSA. The CDR3 covers 16 residues.

This sequence joins TRBV28 and TRBJ2-7; possibly TRBD1 for D (6 bases). The germline V gene has CDR1 MDHEN and CDR2 SYDVKM. V was trimmed by 5 bases and J by 6 bases, leaving 20 bases between them. CDR3 length equals 15 residues. The DNA of the CDR3 is TGTGCCAGCAGTACTACCGGGACACTCTTAGCCGAGCAGTACTTC. Encoded protein: CASSTTGTLLAEQYF.

The CDR3 here is CASSQETGTPYEQYF. In DNA form, the CDR3 reads TGTGCCAGCAGCCAAGAGACAGGGACCCCCTACGAGCAGTACTTC. J is TRBJ2-7 and V is TRBV3-1; 7 positions agree with TRBD1. Trimming at V came to 0 bases and at J to 2 bases, leaving 4 bases not matched to a gene. Per germline, CDR1 LGHDT and CDR2 YNNKEL (reference sequence). This CDR3 region has 15 residues.

The rearrangement links TRBV12-3 or TRBV12-4 to TRBJ1-4; D is undetermined. Trimming pared 3 bases from V and 3 bases from J, leaving 11 bases between. This CDR3 contains 15 residues. The DNA for the CDR3 is TGTGCCAGCAGTTTTTCCGCGACGGCTAATGAAAAACTGTTTTTT. Translated, it gives CASSFSATANEKLFF.

This clonotype was detected many times. J is TRBJ1-2 and V is TRBV5-1; no definite D call. The CDR3 has 12 amino acids. The germline V and J ends were trimmed by 4 bases and 6 bases, with 10 bases remaining between them. The germline CDR1 and CDR2 sequences are SGHRS and YFSETQ. CDR3 in DNA: TGCGCCAGCAGCCGGACTTTAGATGGCTACACCTTC. It translates to CASSRTLDGYTF.

This clonotype has more than one count but fewer than ten. The gene calls are TRBV5-6 and TRBJ1-5; 7 nucleotides match TRBD1. J was trimmed by 3 bases and V by 4 bases; bases with no gene match: 7. The length of the CDR3 is 15 residues. In germline, CDR1 is SGHDT, CDR2 YYEEEE. The CDR3 coding sequence is TGTGCCAGCAGCAGCCGGGACAGTTCCAATCAGCCCCAGCATTTT. It specifies CASSSRDSSNQPQHF. Based on the CDR3 plus reference TRBV5-6 and TRBJ1-5, the full variable domain is DAGVTQSPTHLIKTRGQQVTLRCSPKSGHDTVSWYQQALGQGPQFIFQYYEEEERQRGNFPDRFSGHQFPNYSSELNVNALLLGDSALYLCASSSRDSSNQPQHFGDGTRLSIL.

This clonotype was observed many times. This chain's CDR3 is CASSRGMMSNEKLFF. CDR3 coding DNA: TGTGCCAGCAGCAGGGGGATGATGAGTAATGAAAAACTGTTTTTT. This sequence joins TRBV7-8 and TRBJ1-4; maybe TRBD1 (6 bases). Germline assignment: CDR1 SGHVS and CDR2 FQNEAQ. The V and J ends lost 5 bases and 4 bases respectively, with 14 bases between them. This CDR3 comprises 15 residues.

The table lists this clonotype with a few counts. The rearrangement uses TRBV5-1 and TRBJ2-3; D call uncertain. Germline values: CDR1 SGHRS, CDR2 YFSETQ. The CDR3 runs 14 residues. Trimming removed 6 bases at V and 0 bases at J, with 11 bases between. The CDR3 DNA follows: TGCGCCAGCACCCGCGACGTTAGCACAGATACGCAGTATTTT. This encodes CASTRDVSTDTQYF.

This clonotype was counted between two and nine times. The rearrangement links TRBV28 to TRBJ1-4; D uncertain. Germline loops: CDR1 MDHEN, CDR2 SYDVKM. The length of the CDR3 is 14 residues. Trimming took 6 bases from V and 7 from J, leaving 15 bases between them. In DNA, the CDR3 is TGTGCCAGCAGGACCTCCGAGGCCCCTGAAAAACTGTTTTTT. Protein: CASRTSEAPEKLFF.